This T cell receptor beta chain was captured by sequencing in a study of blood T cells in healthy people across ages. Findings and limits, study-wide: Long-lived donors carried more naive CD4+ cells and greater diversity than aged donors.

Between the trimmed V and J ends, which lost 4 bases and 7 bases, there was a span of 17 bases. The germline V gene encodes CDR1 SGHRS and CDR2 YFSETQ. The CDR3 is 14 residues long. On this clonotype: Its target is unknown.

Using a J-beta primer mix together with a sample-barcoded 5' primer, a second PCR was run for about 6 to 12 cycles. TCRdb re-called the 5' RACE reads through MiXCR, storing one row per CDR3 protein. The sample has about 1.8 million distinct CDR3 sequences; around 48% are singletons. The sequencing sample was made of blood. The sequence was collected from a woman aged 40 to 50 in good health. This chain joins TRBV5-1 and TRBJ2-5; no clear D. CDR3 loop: CASSLGSSSGTQYF. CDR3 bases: TGCGCCAGCAGCCTGGGGTCTTCGTCTGGGACCCAGTACTTC.